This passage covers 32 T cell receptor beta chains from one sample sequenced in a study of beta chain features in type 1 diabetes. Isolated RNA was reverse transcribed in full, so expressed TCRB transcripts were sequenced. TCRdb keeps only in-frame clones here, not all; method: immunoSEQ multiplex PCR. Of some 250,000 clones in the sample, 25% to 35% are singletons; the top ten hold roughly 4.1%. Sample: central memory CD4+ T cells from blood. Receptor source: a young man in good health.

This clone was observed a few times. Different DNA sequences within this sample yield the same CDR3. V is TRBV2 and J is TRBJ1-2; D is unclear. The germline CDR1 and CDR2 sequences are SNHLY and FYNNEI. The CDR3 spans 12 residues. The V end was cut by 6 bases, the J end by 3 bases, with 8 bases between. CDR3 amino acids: CASSLLDYGYTF. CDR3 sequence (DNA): TGTGCCAGCAGCCTGCTGGACTATGGCTACACCTTC. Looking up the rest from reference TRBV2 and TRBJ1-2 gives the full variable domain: EPEVTQTPSHQVTQMGQEVILRCVPISNHLYFYWYRQILGQKVEFLVSFYNNEISEKSEIFDDQFSVERPDGSNFTLKIRSTKLEDSAMYFCASSLLDYGYTFGSGTRLTVV.

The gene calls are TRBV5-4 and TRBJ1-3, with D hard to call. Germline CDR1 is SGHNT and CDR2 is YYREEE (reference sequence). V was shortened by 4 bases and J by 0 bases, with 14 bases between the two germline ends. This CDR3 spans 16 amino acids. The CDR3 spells CASSQSYLLSGNTIYF. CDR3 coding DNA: TGTGCCAGCAGCCAATCCTACCTGCTCTCTGGAAACACCATATATTTT.

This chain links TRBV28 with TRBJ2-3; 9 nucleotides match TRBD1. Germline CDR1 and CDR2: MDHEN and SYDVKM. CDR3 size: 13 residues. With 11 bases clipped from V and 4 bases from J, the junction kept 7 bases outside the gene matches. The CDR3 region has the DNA TGTGCCGCGGGACAGGGAATCGCAGATACGCAGTATTTT. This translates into CAAGQGIADTQYF.

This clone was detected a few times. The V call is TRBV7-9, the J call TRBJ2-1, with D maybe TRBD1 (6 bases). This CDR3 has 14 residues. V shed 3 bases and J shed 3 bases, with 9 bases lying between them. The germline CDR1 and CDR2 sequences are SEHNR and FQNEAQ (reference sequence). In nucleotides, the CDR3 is TGTGCCAGCAGCTTCAGACAGGTCTACAATGAGCAGTTCTTC. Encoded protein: CASSFRQVYNEQFF.

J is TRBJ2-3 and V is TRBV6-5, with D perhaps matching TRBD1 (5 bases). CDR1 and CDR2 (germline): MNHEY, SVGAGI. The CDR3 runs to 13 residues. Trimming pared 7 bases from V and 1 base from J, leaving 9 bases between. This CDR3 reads CASTRAGTDTQYF. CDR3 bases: TGTGCCAGCACCAGGGCAGGCACAGATACGCAGTATTTT.

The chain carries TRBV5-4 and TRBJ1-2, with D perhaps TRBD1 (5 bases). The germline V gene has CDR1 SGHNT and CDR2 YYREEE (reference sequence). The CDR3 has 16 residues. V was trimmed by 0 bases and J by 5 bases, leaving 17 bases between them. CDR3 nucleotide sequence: TGTGCCAGCAGCTTGGAGGGGCAGGGAAGTTTGTATGGCTACACCTTC. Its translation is CASSLEGQGSLYGYTF.

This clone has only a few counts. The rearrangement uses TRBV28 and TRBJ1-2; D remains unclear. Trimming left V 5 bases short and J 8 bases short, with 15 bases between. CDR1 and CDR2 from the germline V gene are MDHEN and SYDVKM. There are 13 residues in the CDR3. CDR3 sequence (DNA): TGTGCCAGCAGTCTAAGGGCAGGTCTGGGCTACACCTTC. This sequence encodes CASSLRAGLGYTF.

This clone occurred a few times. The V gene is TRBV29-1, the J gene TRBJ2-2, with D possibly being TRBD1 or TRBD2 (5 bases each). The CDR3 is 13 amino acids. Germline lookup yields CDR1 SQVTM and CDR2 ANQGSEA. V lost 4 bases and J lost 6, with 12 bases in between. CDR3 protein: CSVVKGEPGELFF. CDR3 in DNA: TGCAGCGTTGTGAAAGGGGAGCCCGGGGAGCTGTTTTTT.

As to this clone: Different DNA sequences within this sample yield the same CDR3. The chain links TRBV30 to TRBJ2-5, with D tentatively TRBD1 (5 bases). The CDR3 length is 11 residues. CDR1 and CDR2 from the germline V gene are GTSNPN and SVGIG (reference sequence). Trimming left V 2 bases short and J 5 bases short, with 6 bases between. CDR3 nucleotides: TGTGCCTGGAGTAGGGGCGAGACCCAGTACTTC. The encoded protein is CAWSRGETQYF.

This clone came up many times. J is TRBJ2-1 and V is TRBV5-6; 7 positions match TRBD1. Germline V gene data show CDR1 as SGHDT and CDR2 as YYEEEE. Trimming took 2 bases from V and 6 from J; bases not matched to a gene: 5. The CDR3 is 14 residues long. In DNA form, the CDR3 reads TGTGCCAGCAGCTTTCGGAGACAGGGCAATGAGCAGTTCTTC. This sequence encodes CASSFRRQGNEQFF.

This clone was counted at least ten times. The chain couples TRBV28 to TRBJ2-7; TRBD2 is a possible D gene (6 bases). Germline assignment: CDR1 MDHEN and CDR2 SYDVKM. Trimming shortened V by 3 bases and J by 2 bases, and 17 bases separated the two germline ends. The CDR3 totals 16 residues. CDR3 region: CASSFPTGVTTYEQYF. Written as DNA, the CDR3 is TGTGCCAGCAGTTTTCCGACGGGAGTAACGACCTACGAGCAGTACTTC.

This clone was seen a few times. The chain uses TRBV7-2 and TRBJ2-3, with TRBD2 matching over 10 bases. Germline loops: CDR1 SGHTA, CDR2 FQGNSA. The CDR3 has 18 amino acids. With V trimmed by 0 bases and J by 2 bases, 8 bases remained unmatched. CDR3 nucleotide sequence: TGTGCCAGCAGCTTAGCGCGACTAGCGGGTTCACACACAGATACGCAGTATTTT. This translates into CASSLARLAGSHTDTQYF.

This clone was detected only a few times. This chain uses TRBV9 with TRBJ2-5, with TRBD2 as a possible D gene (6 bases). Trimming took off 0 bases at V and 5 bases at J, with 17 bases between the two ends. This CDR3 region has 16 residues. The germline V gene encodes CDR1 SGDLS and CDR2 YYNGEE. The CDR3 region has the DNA TGTGCCAGCAGCGTAGAACCCACTAGCCGGTGGGAGACCCAGTACTTC. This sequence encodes CASSVEPTSRWETQYF.

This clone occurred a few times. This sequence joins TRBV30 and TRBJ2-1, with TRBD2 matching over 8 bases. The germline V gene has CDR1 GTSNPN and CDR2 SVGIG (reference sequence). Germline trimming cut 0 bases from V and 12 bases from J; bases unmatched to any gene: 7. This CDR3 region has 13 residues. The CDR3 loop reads CAWSVEVAGRQFF. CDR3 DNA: TGTGCCTGGAGTGTAGAGGTAGCGGGAAGGCAGTTCTTC.

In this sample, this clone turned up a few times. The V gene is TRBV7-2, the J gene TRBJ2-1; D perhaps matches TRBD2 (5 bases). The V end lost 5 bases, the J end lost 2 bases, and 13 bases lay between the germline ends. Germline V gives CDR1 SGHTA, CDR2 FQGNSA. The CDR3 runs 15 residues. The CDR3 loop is CASSQTTLAYNEQFF. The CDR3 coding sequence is TGTGCCAGCAGCCAGACTACTTTAGCCTACAATGAGCAGTTCTTC. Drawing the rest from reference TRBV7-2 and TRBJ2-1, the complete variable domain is GAGVSQSPSNKVTEKGKDVELRCDPISGHTALYWYRQSLGQGLEFLIYFQGNSAPDKSGLPSDRFSAERTGGSVSTLTIQRTQQEDSAVYLCASSQTTLAYNEQFFGPGTRLTVL.

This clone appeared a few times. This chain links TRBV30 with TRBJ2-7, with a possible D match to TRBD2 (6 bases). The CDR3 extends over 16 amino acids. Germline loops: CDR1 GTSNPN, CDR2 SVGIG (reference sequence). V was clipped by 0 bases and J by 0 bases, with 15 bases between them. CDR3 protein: CAWSVGGAGSSYEQYF. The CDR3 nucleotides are TGTGCCTGGAGTGTAGGCGGGGCAGGCAGCTCCTACGAGCAGTACTTC.

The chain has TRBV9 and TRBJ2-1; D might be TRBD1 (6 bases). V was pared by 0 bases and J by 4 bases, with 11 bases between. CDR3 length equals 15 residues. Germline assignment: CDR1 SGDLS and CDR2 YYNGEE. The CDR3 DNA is TGTGCCAGCAGCGTAGAGGACAGAACATACAATGAGCAGTTCTTC. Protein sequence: CASSVEDRTYNEQFF.

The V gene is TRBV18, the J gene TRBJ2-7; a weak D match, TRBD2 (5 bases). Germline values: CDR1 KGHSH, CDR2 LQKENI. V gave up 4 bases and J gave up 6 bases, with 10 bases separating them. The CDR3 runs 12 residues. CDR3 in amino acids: CASSLSGGEQYF. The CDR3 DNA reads TGTGCCAGCTCACTCTCCGGAGGCGAGCAGTACTTC. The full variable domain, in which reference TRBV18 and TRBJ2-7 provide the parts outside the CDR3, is NAGVMQNPRHLVRRRGQEARLRCSPMKGHSHVYWYRQLPEEGLKFMVYLQKENIIDESGMPKERFSAEFPKEGPSILRIQQVVRGDSAAYFCASSLSGGEQYFGPGTRLTVT.

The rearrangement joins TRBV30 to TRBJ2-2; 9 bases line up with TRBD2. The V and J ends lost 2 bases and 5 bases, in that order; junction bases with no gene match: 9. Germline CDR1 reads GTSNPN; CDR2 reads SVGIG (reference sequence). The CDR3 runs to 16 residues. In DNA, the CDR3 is TGTGCCTGGAGTCCCGGGACTAGCCTCGGGACCGGGGAGCTGTTTTTT. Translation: CAWSPGTSLGTGELFF.

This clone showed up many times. The CDR3 loop is CASSLSGQVSETQYF. The CDR3 DNA follows: TGTGCCAGCTCACTATCGGGGCAGGTTTCGGAGACCCAGTACTTC. This chain connects TRBV18 to TRBJ2-5; D tentatively fits TRBD1 or TRBD2 (5 bases each). Trimming removed 4 bases from V and 5 bases from J, with 17 bases in between. From germline, CDR1 is KGHSH and CDR2 LQKENI. The CDR3 runs to 15 residues.

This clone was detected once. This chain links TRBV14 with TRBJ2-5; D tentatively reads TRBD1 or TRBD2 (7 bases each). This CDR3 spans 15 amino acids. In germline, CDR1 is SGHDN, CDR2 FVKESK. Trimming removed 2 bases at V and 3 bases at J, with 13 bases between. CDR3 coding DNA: TGTGCCAGCAGCCAAAACAGGGGAGGGGAAGAGACCCAGTACTTC. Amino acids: CASSQNRGGEETQYF.

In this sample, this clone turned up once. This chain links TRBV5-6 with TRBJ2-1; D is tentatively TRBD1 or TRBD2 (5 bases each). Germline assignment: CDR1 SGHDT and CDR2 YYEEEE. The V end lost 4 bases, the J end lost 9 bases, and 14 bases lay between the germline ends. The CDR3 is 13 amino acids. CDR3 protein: CASSNPLGAEQFF. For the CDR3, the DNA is TGTGCCAGCAGCAACCCCCTCGGGGCTGAGCAGTTCTTC.

The CDR3 DNA follows: TGTGCCAGCAGCTCCGGGAGCGGGGGTAATTCACCCCTCCACTTT. It yields the protein CASSSGSGGNSPLHF. The chain links TRBV7-2 to TRBJ1-6; tentatively, D is TRBD1 (5 bases). V lost 4 bases, J lost 6 bases, and 13 bases lay in between. CDR3 length: 15 amino acids. The germline gives CDR1 SGHTA, CDR2 FQGNSA.

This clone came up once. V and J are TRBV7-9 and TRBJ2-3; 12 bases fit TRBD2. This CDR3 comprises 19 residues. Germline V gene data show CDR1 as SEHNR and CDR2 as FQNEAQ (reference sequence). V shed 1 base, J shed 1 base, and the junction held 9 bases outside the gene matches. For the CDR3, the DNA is TGTGCCAGCAGCTTAGGACTAGCGGGGGACCGCGGGCGCACAGATACGCAGTATTTT. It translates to CASSLGLAGDRGRTDTQYF.

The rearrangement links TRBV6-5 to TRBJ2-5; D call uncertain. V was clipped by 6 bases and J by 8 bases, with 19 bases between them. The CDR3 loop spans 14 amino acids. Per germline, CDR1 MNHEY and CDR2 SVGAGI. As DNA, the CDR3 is TGTGCCAGCAGGTCGGACGGTTCACAGAGAACCCAGTACTTC. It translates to CASRSDGSQRTQYF.

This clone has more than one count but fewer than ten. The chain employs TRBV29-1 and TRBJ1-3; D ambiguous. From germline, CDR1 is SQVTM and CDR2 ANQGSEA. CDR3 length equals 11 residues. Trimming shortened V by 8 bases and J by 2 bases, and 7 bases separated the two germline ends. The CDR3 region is CSIFAGNTIYF. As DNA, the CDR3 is TGCAGCATTTTCGCTGGAAACACCATATATTTT.

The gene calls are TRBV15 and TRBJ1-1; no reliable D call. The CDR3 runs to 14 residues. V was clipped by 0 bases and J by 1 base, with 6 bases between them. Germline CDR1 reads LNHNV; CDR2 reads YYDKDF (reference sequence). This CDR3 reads CATSRDRENTEAFF. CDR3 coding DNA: TGTGCCACCAGCAGAGATCGGGAGAACACTGAAGCTTTCTTT.

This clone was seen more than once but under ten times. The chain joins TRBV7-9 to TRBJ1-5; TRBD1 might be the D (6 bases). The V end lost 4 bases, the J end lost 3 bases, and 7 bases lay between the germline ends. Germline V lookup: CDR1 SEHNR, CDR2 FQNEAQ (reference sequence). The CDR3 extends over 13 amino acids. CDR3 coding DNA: TGTGCCAGCAGCTGGGACATCAATCAGCCCCAGCATTTT. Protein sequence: CASSWDINQPQHF.

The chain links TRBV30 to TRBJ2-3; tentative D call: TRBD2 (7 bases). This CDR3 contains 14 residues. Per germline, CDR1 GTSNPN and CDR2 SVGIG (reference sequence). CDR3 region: CAFGGGAVTDTQYF. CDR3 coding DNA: TGTGCATTCGGAGGGGGGGCAGTAACAGATACGCAGTATTTT.

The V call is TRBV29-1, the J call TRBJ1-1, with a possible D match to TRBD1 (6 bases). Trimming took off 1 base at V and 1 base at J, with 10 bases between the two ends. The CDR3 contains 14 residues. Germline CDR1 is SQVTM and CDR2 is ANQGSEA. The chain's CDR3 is CSVEAQGWNTEAFF. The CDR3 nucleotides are TGCAGCGTTGAAGCACAGGGTTGGAACACTGAAGCTTTCTTT. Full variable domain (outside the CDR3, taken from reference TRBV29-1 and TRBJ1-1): SAVISQKPSRDICQRGTSLTIQCQVDSQVTMMFWYRQQPGQSLTLIATANQGSEATYESGFVIDKFPISRPNLTFSTLTVSNMSPEDSSIYLCSVEAQGWNTEAFFGQGTRLTVV.

CDR3 in DNA: TGTGCCACCAGCAGAGATGAAGGGTTTCAGCCCCAGCATTTT. The encoded protein is CATSRDEGFQPQHF. This sequence joins TRBV15 and TRBJ1-5; no clear D gene. This CDR3 region has 14 residues. CDR1 is LNHNV, CDR2 YYDKDF, per germline (reference sequence). Trimming took 0 bases from V and 6 from J, leaving 9 bases between them.

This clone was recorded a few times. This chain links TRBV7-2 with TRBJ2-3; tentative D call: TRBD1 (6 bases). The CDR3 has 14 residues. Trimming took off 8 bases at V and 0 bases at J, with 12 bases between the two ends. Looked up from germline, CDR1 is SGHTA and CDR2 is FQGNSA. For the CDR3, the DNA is TGTGCCAGCGTGGGGCAGGGGAGCACAGATACGCAGTATTTT. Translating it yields CASVGQGSTDTQYF.